One and the same sample provided the 7 T cell receptor beta chains below, sequenced in a study of blood T cell repertoires in COVID-19. Method: immunoSEQ multiplex PCR; TCRdb's copy keeps in-frame clones and lacks some. This repertoire shows roughly 200,000 clones, approximately 89% found once; its top ten account for almost 4%. Sequenced sample: PBMCs or T cells enriched from blood (not recorded which). The receptors were gathered from a woman in her twenties or thirties with acute COVID-19.

The V gene is TRBV5-6, the J gene TRBJ2-1; D is perhaps TRBD2 (6 bases). There are 14 residues in the CDR3. Deletions cut 4 bases from V and 8 bases from J, with 16 bases between. Germline V gene data show CDR1 as SGHDT and CDR2 as YYEEEE. Written as DNA, the CDR3 is TGTGCCAGCAGCCAGAGTTCGGGGGTCGATGAGCAGTTCTTC. Amino acid sequence: CASSQSSGVDEQFF.

J is TRBJ1-6 and V is TRBV3-1 (or the pseudogene TRBV3-2); a possible D gene is TRBD1 (5 bases). Germline assignment: CDR1 LGHDT and CDR2 YNNKEL (reference sequence). This CDR3 comprises 17 residues. The V and J ends lost 0 bases and 0 bases respectively, with 9 bases between them. The CDR3 sequence is CASSQEGGHSYNSPLHF. The DNA of the CDR3 is TGTGCCAGCAGCCAAGAAGGCGGACACTCCTATAATTCACCCCTCCACTTT.

This chain uses TRBV14 with TRBJ2-7; TRBD1 matches 9 bases. This CDR3 comprises 16 residues. The V gene's germline CDR1 is SGHDN and CDR2 FVKESK. J lost 5 bases, V lost 1 base, and 9 bases had no gene match. The DNA for the CDR3 is TGTGCCAGCAGCCAAGTGGGGGGACAGGGAGAAAACGAGCAGTACTTC. Translation gives CASSQVGGQGENEQYF.

The chain links TRBV5-4 to TRBJ1-1; D is perhaps TRBD1 (6 bases). Germline-derived CDR1 and CDR2 are SGHNT and YYREEE (reference sequence). Trimming removed 4 bases from V and 11 bases from J, with 15 bases in between. The CDR3 consists of 12 residues. The CDR3 sequence: CASSPGGTPAFF. In nucleotides, the CDR3 is TGTGCCAGCAGCCCTGGGGGCACGCCGGCTTTCTTT.

The V and J genes are TRBV4-1 and TRBJ2-1; 9 positions agree with TRBD2. CDR1 and CDR2 (germline): MGHRA, YSYEKL. The CDR3 contains 16 residues. V dropped 1 base and J dropped 9; count of bases not matched to a gene: 10. The CDR3 coding sequence is TGCGCCAGCAGCCAAGTACTTGGCGGGGGGGGCCCTGAGCAGTTCTTC. Residues: CASSQVLGGGGPEQFF.

The genes are TRBV6-5 and TRBJ2-6, with TRBD1 identical over 8 bases. Germline CDR1 reads MNHEY; CDR2 reads SVGAGI. The CDR3 spans 14 residues. J lost 4 bases, V lost 11 bases, and 7 bases had no gene match. The CDR3 loop is CAGRTGLGANVLTF. The CDR3 DNA sequence: TGTGCCGGACGGACAGGGTTGGGGGCCAACGTCCTGACTTTC.

The J gene is TRBJ2-3, the V gene TRBV11-1, with D possibly matching TRBD2 (6 bases). The CDR3 contains 15 residues. Per germline, CDR1 SGHAT and CDR2 FQDESV (reference sequence). The V end lost 5 bases, the J end lost 3 bases, and 15 bases lay between the germline ends. In DNA, the CDR3 is TGTGCCAGCAGCCCCGGGACTCCTGATACAGATACGCAGTATTTT. Translated, it gives CASSPGTPDTDTQYF.